This T cell receptor (beta chain) was captured by sequencing in a study of cytomegalovirus exposure and HLA in healthy donors. As for the study in general: One earlier analysis, a look at 150 million to 200 million T cells, found some 120 million unique TCR beta sequences.

The PCR was carried out with 60 Vbeta primers and 13 Jbeta primers. In the original analysis: Per a later analysis, the number of unique TCR beta chains was roughly 80 million, of which about 10 million were shared. Using immunoSEQ multiplex PCR, the repertoire was profiled, and TCRdb retains in-frame clones only, with some absent. The DNA was the basis for D and trimming; V, J and clone size are from that table. The table lists approximately 120,000 clones, 60% to 85% of them singletons. Looked up from germline, CDR1 is SGHRS and CDR2 is YFSETQ. V shed 4 bases and J shed 2 bases, with 15 bases lying between them. The CDR3 has 15 amino acids.

This receptor was taken from a female donor in good health and CMV-seronegative. The sequenced sample consisted of PBMCs. V is TRBV5-1 and J is TRBJ1-2; D might be TRBD1 (6 bases). The CDR3 bases are TGCGCCAGCAGCCGGGACATCGGACAGAACTATGGCTACACCTTC. Protein: CASSRDIGQNYGYTF.